This T cell receptor beta chain was captured in a study of T cells expressing NK-cell markers. Regarding this clonotype: The antigen is not known.

Reprocessing the 5' RACE reads, TCRdb reports a single entry for every CDR3 protein and omits DNA. Its listing shows hundreds of thousands of distinct CDR3 sequences. Study-wide points: The CD3+CD56-NKG2C+ fraction of several donors was also led by these clonotypes. Over 5 donors carried dominant NKG2C+ clonotypes that made up 1.0-7.0% of their CD8+ T cells.

Germline CDR1 and CDR2: LGHDT and YNNKEL (reference sequence). The CDR3 covers 14 residues. This chain uses TRBV3-1 with TRBJ1-1. Material for sequencing was blood T cells: a sorted CD56 or NKG2C T cell subset, CD4+ or CD8+ T cells, or bulk PBMC T cells (not recorded which). The sequence came from a woman between 18 and 75 years old in good health. CDR3 protein: CASSKPSASPEAFF.